This T cell receptor beta chain derives from a study of cytomegalovirus exposure and HLA in healthy donors. The protocol was immunoSEQ multiplex PCR, while the TCRdb copy is restricted to in-frame clones and leaves out a portion. The sample holds about 160,000 clones; 85% to 90% are singletons and the top ten take 5% to 7%. Separate from the approximately 670-subject first cohort was the roughly 130-subject validation cohort, to which the donors belonged. Comment on this clone: Its antigen is unknown.

The CDR3 is made up of 14 amino acids. The V gene lost 1 base and the J gene lost 0 bases, with 7 bases spanning the gap. CDR1 SGHVS and CDR2 FQNEAQ come from the germline V gene. Study observations and caveats: The classifier reportedly diagnosed cytomegalovirus status with high specificity and sensitivity. Under in vitro conditions, a few CMV-associated chains were confirmed as specific for CMV antigens. TCR beta chains numbering roughly 150 were designated cytomegalovirus-associated.

This TCR came from a woman aged 25-40 years in good health and CMV-seronegative. Sequences were obtained from PBMCs. V and J are TRBV7-8 and TRBJ2-7; D unclear. The DNA for the CDR3 is TGTGCCAGCAGCTTAGGTCACAACTCCTACGAGCAGTACTTC. Its translation: CASSLGHNSYEQYF. The whole variable domain, filled in from reference TRBV7-8 and TRBJ2-7, reads GAGVSQSPRYKVAKRGQDVALRCDPISGHVSLFWYQQALGQGPEFLTYFQNEAQLDKSGLPSDRFFAERPEGSVSTLKIQRTQQEDSAVYLCASSLGHNSYEQYFGPGTRLTVT.